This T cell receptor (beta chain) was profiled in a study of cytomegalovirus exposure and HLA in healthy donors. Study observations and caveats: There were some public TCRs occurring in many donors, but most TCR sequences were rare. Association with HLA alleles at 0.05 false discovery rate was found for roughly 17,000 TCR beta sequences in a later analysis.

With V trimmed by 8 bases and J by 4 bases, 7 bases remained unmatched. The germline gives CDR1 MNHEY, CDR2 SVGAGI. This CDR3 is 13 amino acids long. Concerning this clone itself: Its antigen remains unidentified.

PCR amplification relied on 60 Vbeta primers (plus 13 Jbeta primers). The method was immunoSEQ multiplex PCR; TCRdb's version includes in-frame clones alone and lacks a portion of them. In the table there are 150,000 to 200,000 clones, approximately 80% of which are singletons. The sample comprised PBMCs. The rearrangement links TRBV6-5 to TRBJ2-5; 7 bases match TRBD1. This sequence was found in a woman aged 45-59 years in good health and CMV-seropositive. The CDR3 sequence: CASGTRTGETQYF. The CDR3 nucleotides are TGTGCCAGCGGAACTCGGACAGGAGAGACCCAGTACTTC.